One sample yielded the 3 T cell receptor beta chains listed below, sequenced in a study of control samples from healthy donors and cancer patients (dated by TCRdb to the early 2020s). The protocol used for the library was the immunoSEQ multiplex PCR assay. TCRdb took over this immuneACCESS table, retaining in-frame rearrangements with V and J assigned. Such tables are incomplete; in checked studies, under half of the missing clones stem from an unresolved V gene, and the remainder is unexplained. The sample table records about 140,000 clones; about 89% of these occur just once. Jointly, the top ten make up more than 6.5% of the sample. The sample comprised blood. The receptors originated from a man aged 18 to 35 in good health.

The chain couples TRBV5-5 to TRBJ1-5; D remains unclear. Germline CDR1 reads SGHKS; CDR2 reads YYEKEE (reference sequence). This CDR3 is built from 12 residues. V was pared by 1 base and J by 7 bases, with 6 bases between. DNA of the CDR3: TGTGCCAGCAGCTTGTGGGGACAGCCCCAGCATTTT. Its protein is CASSLWGQPQHF.

CDR3 bases: TGTGCCAGCAGCCAGATACAGGGCTCCTACAATGAGCAGTTCTTC. It codes for CASSQIQGSYNEQFF. The rearrangement uses TRBV4-2 and TRBJ2-1; weak D call: TRBD1 (6 bases). CDR1 LGHNA and CDR2 YNFKEQ come from the germline V gene. CDR3 length: 15 residues. V was pared by 3 bases and J by 0 bases, with 9 bases between.

The rearrangement uses TRBV10-3 and TRBJ2-2, with D possibly being TRBD1 (6 bases). Germline CDR1 is ENHRY and CDR2 is SYGVKD. There are 12 residues in the CDR3. V lost 9 bases and J 6 bases, leaving 11 bases between the germline ends. CDR3 region: CAIWTDPGELFF. The CDR3 nucleotides read TGTGCCATTTGGACAGACCCCGGGGAGCTGTTTTTT.